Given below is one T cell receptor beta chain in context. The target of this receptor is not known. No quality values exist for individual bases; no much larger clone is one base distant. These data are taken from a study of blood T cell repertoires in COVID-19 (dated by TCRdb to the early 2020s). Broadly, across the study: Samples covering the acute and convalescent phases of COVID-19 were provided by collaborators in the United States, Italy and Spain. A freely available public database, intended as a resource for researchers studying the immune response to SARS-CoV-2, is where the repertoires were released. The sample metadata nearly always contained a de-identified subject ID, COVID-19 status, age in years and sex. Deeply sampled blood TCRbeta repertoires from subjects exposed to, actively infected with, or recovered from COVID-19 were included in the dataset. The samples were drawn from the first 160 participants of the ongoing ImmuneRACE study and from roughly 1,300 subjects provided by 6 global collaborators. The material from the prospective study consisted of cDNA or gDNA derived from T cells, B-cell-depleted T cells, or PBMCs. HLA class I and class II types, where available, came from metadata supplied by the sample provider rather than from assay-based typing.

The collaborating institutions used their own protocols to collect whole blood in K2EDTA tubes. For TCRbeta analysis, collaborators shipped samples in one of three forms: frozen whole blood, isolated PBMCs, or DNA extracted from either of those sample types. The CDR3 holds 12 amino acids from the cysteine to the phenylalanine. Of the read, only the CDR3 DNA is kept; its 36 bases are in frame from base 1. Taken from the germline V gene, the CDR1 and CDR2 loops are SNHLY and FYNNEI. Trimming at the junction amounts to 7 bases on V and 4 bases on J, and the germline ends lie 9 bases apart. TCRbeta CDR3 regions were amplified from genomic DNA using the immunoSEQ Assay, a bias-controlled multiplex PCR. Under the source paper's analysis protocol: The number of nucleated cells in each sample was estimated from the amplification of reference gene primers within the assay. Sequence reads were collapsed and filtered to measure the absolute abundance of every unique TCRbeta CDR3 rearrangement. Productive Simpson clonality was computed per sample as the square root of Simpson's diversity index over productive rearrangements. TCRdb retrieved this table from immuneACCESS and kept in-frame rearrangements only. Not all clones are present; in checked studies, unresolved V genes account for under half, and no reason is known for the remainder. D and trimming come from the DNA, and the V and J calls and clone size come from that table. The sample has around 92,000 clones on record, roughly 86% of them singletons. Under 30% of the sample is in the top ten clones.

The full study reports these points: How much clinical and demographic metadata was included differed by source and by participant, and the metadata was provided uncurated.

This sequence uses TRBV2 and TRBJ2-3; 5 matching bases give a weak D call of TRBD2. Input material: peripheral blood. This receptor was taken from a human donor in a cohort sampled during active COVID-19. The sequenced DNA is TGTGCCAGCACGGCTAGCCCAGATACGCAGTATTTT. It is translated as CASTASPDTQYF.